The 23 T cell receptor beta chains reported below all come from one sample, sequenced in a study of T cell changes during pregnancy in multiple sclerosis. Here immunoSEQ multiplex PCR was the method, and the copy in TCRdb shows in-frame clones only, minus some. The sample comprises roughly 100,000 clones, roughly nine tenths of which are singletons, and 0.75% to 0.95% rests with the top ten. Source: peripheral blood, taken after pregnancy. The receptors stem from a female donor with multiple sclerosis, enrolled in a pregnancy study.

The J gene is TRBJ1-5, the V gene TRBV7-2; D possibly corresponds to TRBD1 (5 bases). Germline CDR1 SGHTA, CDR2 FQGNSA. Deletions cut 5 bases from V and 6 bases from J, with 17 bases between. This CDR3 is 15 amino acids long. For the CDR3, the DNA is TGTGCCAGCAGCCTGCGGGGGGAATGGGGTCAGCCCCAGCATTTT. Its translation is CASSLRGEWGQPQHF.

The chain employs TRBV2 and TRBJ2-2, with 11 bases matching TRBD2. Germline values: CDR1 SNHLY, CDR2 FYNNEI. J lost 5 bases, V lost 5 bases, and 7 bases had no gene match. The CDR3 covers 16 residues. CDR3 DNA: TGTGCCAGCAGTCTAGCGGGGGGCCATAGAACCGGGGAGCTGTTTTTT. Translating gives CASSLAGGHRTGELFF.

The chain links TRBV18 to TRBJ2-3, with TRBD1 matching 9 bases. Per germline, CDR1 KGHSH and CDR2 LQKENI. V trimming: 6 bases; J trimming: 2 bases; junction bases outside the gene matches: 15. This CDR3 is 18 amino acids long. Written as DNA, the CDR3 is TGTGCCAGCTCCTACTCCCCTGGGACAGGGCTTTTCACAGATACGCAGTATTTT. This translates into CASSYSPGTGLFTDTQYF.

This clone was found once. The chain recombines TRBV11-2 with TRBJ1-1, with D unresolved. Trimming pared 5 bases from V and 1 base from J, leaving 11 bases between. Germline assignment: CDR1 SGHAT and CDR2 FQNNGV. The CDR3 runs 14 residues. The DNA of the CDR3 is TGTGCCAGCAGCCGAACCCCGGGGAACACTGAAGCTTTCTTT. Protein sequence: CASSRTPGNTEAFF.

A word on this clone: Since a much larger clone is just one base distant, this may be a read error. The V gene is TRBV11-2, the J gene TRBJ2-1; 7 nucleotides agree with TRBD2. CDR1 and CDR2 from the germline V gene are SGHAT and FQNNGV. The CDR3 spans 13 residues. The CDR3 loop reads CASGLDQAGEQFF. CDR3 DNA: TGTGCCAGCGGCTTAGATCAAGCGGGAGAGCAGTTCTTC.

The V call is TRBV6-1, the J call TRBJ2-1; 9 nucleotides line up with TRBD2. CDR1 and CDR2 (germline): MNHNS, SASEGT. CDR3 length equals 14 residues. V gave up 8 bases and J gave up 4 bases; unmatched junction bases: 6. In DNA form, the CDR3 reads TGTGCCAGCCTGGGACTAGCAGATTACAATGAGCAGTTCTTC. Protein sequence: CASLGLADYNEQFF.

The gene calls are TRBV14 and TRBJ2-1; tentative D call: TRBD2 (6 bases). This CDR3 comprises 15 residues. CDR1 is SGHDN, CDR2 FVKESK, per germline. Deletions cut 4 bases from V and 2 bases from J, with 12 bases between. Here the CDR3 DNA reads TGTGCCAGCAGCCCCCGACTAGGGGCCTACAATGAGCAGTTCTTC. Residues: CASSPRLGAYNEQFF.

The chain uses TRBV27 and TRBJ1-5; 7 bases agree with TRBD1. The germline gives CDR1 MNHEY, CDR2 SMNVEV (reference sequence). CDR3 size: 15 residues. The ends lost 5 bases at V and 7 bases at J; junction bases unmatched: 11. The CDR3 protein is CASSPLRGQGQPQHF. The CDR3 nucleotides are TGTGCCAGCAGTCCCTTAAGGGGGCAGGGACAGCCCCAGCATTTT.

This sequence joins TRBV27 and TRBJ2-7; TRBD2 matches at 9 bases. The J segment lost 6 bases and the V segment lost 5 bases, leaving 5 bases of the junction unmatched. CDR1 and CDR2 from the germline V gene are MNHEY and SMNVEV (reference sequence). The CDR3 spans 13 residues. CDR3: CASSRRAGGEQYF. Here the CDR3 DNA reads TGTGCCAGCAGTCGTCGAGCGGGGGGCGAGCAGTACTTC.

V and J are TRBV18 and TRBJ2-1; D is uncertain. The germline V gene encodes CDR1 KGHSH and CDR2 LQKENI. The CDR3 has 15 amino acids. The V gene lost 5 bases and the J gene lost 8 bases, with 19 bases spanning the gap. The CDR3 here is CASSSALAKSHEQFF. Here the CDR3 DNA reads TGTGCCAGCTCATCTGCTCTTGCGAAGTCACATGAGCAGTTCTTC. Supplemented by reference TRBV18 and TRBJ2-1, the full variable domain reads NAGVMQNPRHLVRRRGQEARLRCSPMKGHSHVYWYRQLPEEGLKFMVYLQKENIIDESGMPKERFSAEFPKEGPSILRIQQVVRGDSAAYFCASSSALAKSHEQFFGPGTRLTVL.

The chain couples TRBV6-5 to TRBJ2-5; a weak D match, TRBD2 (6 bases). V was shortened by 6 bases and J by 2 bases, with 13 bases between the two germline ends. This CDR3 is built from 14 residues. The V gene's germline CDR1 is MNHEY and CDR2 SVGAGI. The CDR3 loop reads CASSPSSGQETQYF. CDR3 DNA sequence: TGTGCCAGCAGCCCCTCCAGCGGGCAAGAGACCCAGTACTTC.

The chain couples TRBV18 to TRBJ1-2, with D possibly matching TRBD1 (6 bases). From germline, CDR1 is KGHSH and CDR2 LQKENI. CDR3 length: 14 residues. V lost 5 bases, J lost 6 bases, and 16 bases lay in between. Here the CDR3 reads CASSSPGVEHGYTF. CDR3 bases: TGTGCCAGCTCATCTCCAGGGGTGGAGCATGGCTACACCTTC.

V is TRBV4-1 and J is TRBJ2-5; D ambiguous. This CDR3 has 13 amino acids. The germline CDR1 and CDR2 sequences are MGHRA and YSYEKL. The V gene lost 1 base and the J gene lost 4 bases, with 7 bases spanning the gap. CDR3 DNA sequence: TGCGCCAGCAGCCAAGTTCCTCGAGAGACCCAGTACTTC. Its protein product is CASSQVPRETQYF.

This clone was recorded once. The CDR3 reads CATSRDRAGGLIYGYTF. The CDR3 nucleotides read TGTGCCACCAGCAGAGATCGGGCAGGGGGCTTGATCTATGGCTACACCTTC. The chain employs TRBV15 and TRBJ1-2; 8 nucleotides agree with TRBD1. The junction had 10 bases not matched to a gene; V was cut back by 0 bases and J by 4 bases. Per the germline V gene, CDR1 is LNHNV and CDR2 is YYDKDF (reference sequence). The CDR3 length is 17 residues.

This rearrangement joins TRBV12-2 to TRBJ2-7; no check of the table's D call, TRBD2, against the DNA was made. TRBV12-2 is recorded as a pseudogene. The length of the CDR3 is 17 residues. CDR3 nucleotides: TGTGCAAGTCGCCCCGGGACTAGCGGGGGGGCTGGTTACGAGCAGTACTTC. Encoded protein: CASRPGTSGGAGYEQYF.

The V call is TRBV9, the J call TRBJ1-2; 8 bases match TRBD1. V lost 4 bases to trimming and J lost 4 bases; unmatched junction nucleotides: 6. CDR3 length: 14 residues. CDR1 SGDLS and CDR2 YYNGEE come from the germline V gene. CDR3 sequence (DNA): TGTGCCAGCAGCCCCGAGACAGGGGTCTATGGCTACACCTTC. Translation: CASSPETGVYGYTF.

The chain uses TRBV5-1 and TRBJ1-4, with D unresolved. Germline loops: CDR1 SGHRS, CDR2 YFSETQ. V was clipped by 0 bases and J by 2 bases, with 11 bases between them. The CDR3 sequence is 16 residues long. In DNA, the CDR3 is TGCGCCAGCAGCTTGGCGGAGGCGTCGACTAATGAAAAACTGTTTTTT. Protein: CASSLAEASTNEKLFF. Drawing the rest from reference TRBV5-1 and TRBJ1-4, the complete variable domain is KAGVTQTPRYLIKTRGQQVTLSCSPISGHRSVSWYQQTPGQGLQFLFEYFSETQRNKGNFPGRFSGRQFSNSRSEMNVSTLELGDSALYLCASSLAEASTNEKLFFGSGTQLSVL.

The chain has TRBV6-5 and TRBJ2-1, with TRBD1 matching over 10 bases. The germline gives CDR1 MNHEY, CDR2 SVGAGI. This CDR3 region has 16 residues. Germline trimming cut 2 bases from V and 4 bases from J; bases unmatched to any gene: 5. In DNA, the CDR3 is TGTGCCAGCAGTTACCCGGGACAGGGGACTTACAATGAGCAGTTCTTC. It specifies CASSYPGQGTYNEQFF.

The chain employs TRBV5-4 and TRBJ2-3; 7 nucleotides align to TRBD1. The CDR3 totals 16 residues. Losses at the gene ends were 4 bases for V and 3 bases for J; bases not matched to a gene: 11. Per the germline V gene, CDR1 is SGHNT and CDR2 is YYREEE (reference sequence). DNA of the CDR3: TGTGCCAGCAGCCCCACCGGACAGGTACGGACAGATACGCAGTATTTT. It is translated as CASSPTGQVRTDTQYF. The whole variable domain, filled in from reference TRBV5-4 and TRBJ2-3, reads ETGVTQSPTHLIKTRGQQVTLRCSSQSGHNTVSWYQQALGQGPQFIFQYYREEENGRGNFPPRFSGLQFPNYSSELNVNALELDDSALYLCASSPTGQVRTDTQYFGPGTRLTVL.

V usage is TRBV6-6 and J usage is TRBJ2-7, with a weak D call TRBD2 (6 bases). V lost 6 bases, J lost 3 bases, and 15 bases lay in between. This CDR3 has 14 residues. Looked up from germline, CDR1 is MNHNY and CDR2 is SVGAGI (reference sequence). CDR3 sequence: CASSLYGGLYEQYF. In DNA, the CDR3 is TGTGCCAGCAGCCTTTACGGGGGTCTCTACGAGCAGTACTTC.

DNA for the CDR3: TGTGCCACCAGCGGCGGGGGGGCAGGGAGGTATGGCTACACCTTC. The encoded protein is CATSGGGAGRYGYTF. This rearrangement joins TRBV15 to TRBJ1-2; D might be TRBD1 (6 bases). The CDR3 extends over 15 amino acids. CDR1 is LNHNV and CDR2 is YYDKDF in the germline V gene (reference sequence). V shed 5 bases and J shed 5 bases, with 18 bases lying between them. The variable domain in full, completed from reference TRBV15 and TRBJ1-2, reads DAMVIQNPRYQVTQFGKPVTLSCSQTLNHNVMYWYQQKSSQAPKLLFHYYDKDFNNEADTPDNFQSRRPNTSFCFLDIRSPGLGDTAMYLCATSGGGAGRYGYTFGSGTRLTVV.

V usage is TRBV6-5 and J usage is TRBJ2-5; 7 positions match TRBD1. V lost 7 bases and J lost 7; bases outside the gene matches: 12. The CDR3 is 14 residues long. In germline, CDR1 is MNHEY, CDR2 SVGAGI. In DNA, the CDR3 is TGTGCCAGCACCCCCGGTTCTAGACAGGGGACCCAGTACTTC. Its protein is CASTPGSRQGTQYF.

CDR3 in amino acids: CASNPTGGTYEQYF. The CDR3 nucleotides are TGTGCCAGCAACCCTACAGGGGGAACCTACGAGCAGTACTTC. The chain recombines TRBV7-9 with TRBJ2-7, with 8 bases that match TRBD1. CDR3 size: 14 residues. Germline CDR1 reads SEHNR; CDR2 reads FQNEAQ (reference sequence). Losses at the gene ends were 7 bases for V and 2 bases for J; bases not matched to a gene: 7.